One sample yielded the 14 T cell receptor beta chains listed below, sequenced in a study of CD4+ T cells in melanoma. Clones were read by immunoSEQ multiplex PCR, and TCRdb kept only the in-frame ones, dropping some. The table shows roughly 110,000 clones, with about 92% occurring only once. Sequences were obtained from peripheral blood. The receptor source for this set is a human donor with melanoma.

The sample holds one count of this clone. Here the CDR3 reads CASSSTGGETQYF. The CDR3 bases are TGTGCCAGCAGCTCGACAGGGGGGGAGACCCAGTACTTC. The chain is built from TRBV5-4 and TRBJ2-5; 9 nucleotides agree with TRBD1. This CDR3 is built from 13 residues. With V trimmed by 3 bases and J by 5 bases, 2 bases remained unmatched. Per the germline V gene, CDR1 is SGHNT and CDR2 is YYREEE (reference sequence).

For the CDR3, the DNA is TGCGCCAGCAGCTCCTTACTAGCGGGAGACGGCGAGCAGTACTTC. It is translated as CASSSLLAGDGEQYF. The chain joins TRBV5-1 to TRBJ2-7, with 11 nucleotides matching TRBD2. Trimming cost V 3 bases and J 6 bases; bases outside gene matches: 8. CDR3 length equals 15 residues. Germline lookup yields CDR1 SGHRS and CDR2 YFSETQ.

The CDR3 DNA sequence: TGTGCCAGCAGGGGACAGGGGTTTAGCACAGATACGCAGTATTTT. It yields the protein CASRGQGFSTDTQYF. The rearrangement uses TRBV7-3 and TRBJ2-3, with 10 bases aligning to TRBD1. The CDR3 consists of 15 residues. Per germline, CDR1 SGHTA and CDR2 FQGTGA. The trim removed 6 bases at V and 0 bases at J, leaving 3 bases unmatched.

The sample holds one count of this clone. This sequence joins TRBV5-6 and TRBJ2-5; 8 bases line up with TRBD2. The CDR3 spans 16 residues. Germline V gene lookup returns CDR1 SGHDT and CDR2 YYEEEE. V lost 0 bases and J lost 5; bases outside the gene matches: 9. CDR3: CASSLGPGGPGETQYF. The CDR3 DNA reads as TGTGCCAGCAGCTTGGGTCCGGGAGGGCCTGGGGAGACCCAGTACTTC.

This sequence joins TRBV5-4 and TRBJ2-2; TRBD1 might be the D (5 bases). The length of the CDR3 is 13 residues. CDR1 SGHNT and CDR2 YYREEE come from the germline V gene (reference sequence). V lost 2 bases and J 4 bases, leaving 6 bases between the germline ends. The CDR3 sequence: CASSLDSTGELFF. The CDR3 DNA reads as TGTGCCAGCAGCTTAGACAGCACCGGGGAGCTGTTTTTT.

This clone has a single count. The chain is built from TRBV30 and TRBJ1-4; D uncertain. The CDR3 is 13 residues long. Germline lookup yields CDR1 GTSNPN and CDR2 SVGIG (reference sequence). V lost 1 base, J lost 8 bases, and 11 bases lay in between. CDR3 coding DNA: TGTGCCTGGAGTGAGAGATTGGGGGAAAAACTGTTTTTT. Translating gives CAWSERLGEKLFF.

This chain uses TRBV7-3 with TRBJ1-4, with D unresolved. Germline CDR1 SGHTA, CDR2 FQGTGA. V gave up 3 bases and J gave up 11 bases, with 19 bases separating them. This CDR3 comprises 15 residues. CDR3 nucleotides: TGTGCCAGCAGCTTGCTTCCTCAGCCGGACGGGAAACTGTTTTTT. Its translation: CASSLLPQPDGKLFF. The variable domain in full, completed from reference TRBV7-3 and TRBJ1-4, reads GAGVSQTPSNKVTEKGKYVELRCDPISGHTALYWYRQSLGQGPEFLIYFQGTGAADDSGLPNDRFFAVRPEGSVSTLKIQRTERGDSAVYLCASSLLPQPDGKLFFGSGTQLSVL.

The gene calls are TRBV29-1 and TRBJ2-1; D remains ambiguous. V lost 2 bases to trimming and J lost 13 bases, with 15 bases between them. CDR3 length: 12 amino acids. The germline CDR1 and CDR2 sequences are SQVTM and ANQGSEA. CDR3 sequence: CSVETSDAGQFF. DNA for the CDR3: TGCAGCGTTGAAACAAGTGACGCAGGTCAGTTCTTC.

The chain is built from TRBV6-5 and TRBJ2-2; D may be TRBD1 or TRBD2 (5 bases each). Per the germline V gene, CDR1 is MNHEY and CDR2 is SVGAGI. Trimming left V 8 bases short and J 4 bases short, with 17 bases between. This CDR3 has 15 residues. Here the CDR3 reads CASRLQRGFTGELFF. The CDR3 DNA is TGTGCCAGCCGACTACAGAGGGGTTTCACCGGGGAGCTGTTTTTT.

The chain is built from TRBV11-2 and TRBJ2-7; weak D call: TRBD2 (5 bases). Trimming pared 5 bases from V and 4 bases from J, leaving 9 bases between. Germline CDR1 is SGHAT and CDR2 is FQNNGV. The CDR3 contains 12 residues. CDR3 in amino acids: CASSRGVYEQYF. The CDR3, as DNA: TGTGCCAGCAGCCGGGGAGTATACGAGCAGTACTTC.

V usage is TRBV28 and J usage is TRBJ1-2; 10 nucleotides line up with TRBD1. Germline CDR1 and CDR2: MDHEN and SYDVKM. J lost 3 bases, V lost 5 bases, and 15 bases had no gene match. The CDR3 has 18 amino acids. The CDR3 protein is CASSEEESTGGVDYGYTF. CDR3 nucleotides: TGTGCCAGCAGTGAAGAAGAATCGACAGGGGGCGTCGACTATGGCTACACCTTC.

CDR3 amino acids: CASSQGGAPYGYTF. The CDR3 bases are TGTGCCAGTAGTCAGGGGGGCGCTCCTTATGGCTACACCTTC. The chain employs TRBV19 and TRBJ1-2; 7 bases fit TRBD1. V lost 5 bases and J lost 5; bases outside the gene matches: 8. The germline V gene encodes CDR1 LNHDA and CDR2 SQIVND (reference sequence). This CDR3 contains 14 residues.

The rearrangement joins TRBV4-1 to TRBJ1-4, with 9 bases aligning to TRBD1. The CDR3 covers 15 residues. J lost 7 bases, V lost 3 bases, and 6 bases had no gene match. Germline CDR1 is MGHRA and CDR2 is YSYEKL. DNA of the CDR3: TGCGCCAGCAGCCACCTACAGGGGGCCGGTGAAAAACTGTTTTTT. It encodes CASSHLQGAGEKLFF.

This clone appeared once. As DNA, the CDR3 is TGTGCCAGCAGTTCCCCTGGGGAGGGTCAGCCCCAGCATTTT. Amino acids: CASSSPGEGQPQHF. The chain carries TRBV28 and TRBJ1-5; D remains unclear. CDR3 size: 14 residues. The V gene lost 4 bases and the J gene lost 6 bases, with 13 bases spanning the gap. In germline, CDR1 is MDHEN, CDR2 SYDVKM.